The rows below give T cell receptor beta chains drawn from one sample of a study of blood T cells in healthy people across ages. Each CDR3 protein gets one entry after TCRdb re-called the 5' RACE reads with MiXCR. Of more than 650,000 distinct CDR3 sequences in the sample, roughly 50% were seen once. The sequencing input was blood. These receptors were collected from a man older than 75 in good health. Each CDR3 is given without its conserved first and last residue.

j_gene,v_gene,CDR3aa
TRBJ1-1,TRBV14,ASSLQQNTEAF
TRBJ2-3,TRBV12-3/TRBV12-4,ASASGYTDTQY
TRBJ2-5,TRBV18,ASGTGARGETQY
TRBJ1-1,TRBV29-1,SGRQGSDTEAF
TRBJ2-3,TRBV5-1,ASSLELGRDTQY
TRBJ2-5,TRBV11-2,ASSLEGRYQETQY
NA,TRBV5-6,ASSLEGPGGYEQY
TRBJ1-1,TRBV2,ASSEQQPSRAF
TRBJ1-4,TRBV5-1,ASGSGTGGEKLF
TRBJ2-1,TRBV12-3/TRBV12-4,ASSLRTSGGQNEQF
TRBJ1-1,TRBV9,ASTEVAGKTEVF
TRBJ2-5,TRBV5-1,ASSLDQGQRY
TRBJ1-2,TRBV4-1,ASSQEPQQGAHYGYT
TRBJ2-7,TRBV28,ASRGRPSYEQY
TRBJ2-3,TRBV28,ASSHRTVTDTQY
TRBJ2-7,TRBV12-5,ASGLVPSYEQY
TRBJ1-3,TRBV7-2,ASSLIPGGGGNTIY
TRBJ2-2,TRBV28,ASSQGGSTGELF
TRBJ2-7,TRBV15,ATSRDWVAYEQY
TRBJ2-3,TRBV28,ASSSTGRLGTQY
TRBJ2-2,TRBV5-1,ASSLDDGGELF
TRBJ2-5,TRBV20-1,SAMPPQGVQETQY